This TCR beta chain came from a study of blood T cell repertoires in COVID-19. The CDR3 sequence is 14 residues long. Germline lookup yields CDR1 SGHNT and CDR2 YYREEE (reference sequence). With 0 bases clipped from V and 4 bases from J, the junction kept 3 bases outside the gene matches. In the study's own analysis: Scientists estimated how many nucleated cells there were by amplifying reference gene primers. TCRdb's table, derived via immunoSEQ multiplex PCR, lists solely in-frame clones and lacks some. V and J calls and clone size are those listed in that table; D and trimming were worked out from the DNA. The sample gives fewer than 120,000 clones, more than 70% of which show up once; approximately 3.4% is in the top ten.

The source material was peripheral blood. The TCR originated in a woman aged 45-59 years with acute or convalescent COVID-19. V gene TRBV5-4 combines with J gene TRBJ1-1; 7 bases fit TRBD1. The CDR3 DNA follows: TGTGCCAGCAGCTTGGTAGGGGGCTCCACTGAAGCTTTCTTT. Residues: CASSLVGGSTEAFF.